This T cell receptor (beta chain) was captured in a study of shared clonotypes between healthy human individuals. CDR3 length: 13 amino acids. Germline V gene lookup returns CDR1 SGHRS and CDR2 YFSETQ. V shed 5 bases, J shed 3 bases, and the junction held 4 bases outside the gene matches. TCRdb's table, derived via immunoSEQ multiplex PCR, lists solely in-frame clones and lacks some. The sample contains some 1.5 million clones, more than 95% of which appear only once. Concerning this clone: The antigen remains undetermined.

Whole-study results and caveats: The study generally estimated greater richness for naive than memory subsets. In contrast to clonotypes shared by all four donors, non-shared clonotypes had lower generation probabilities.

Negatively enriched CD4+ T cells were divided by CD45RA into naive and memory. The source is a man in his thirties or forties in good health. The chain couples TRBV5-1 to TRBJ2-7, with 8 bases matching TRBD1. Specimen: naive CD4+ T cells sorted from blood. Sample subset: CD45RA+ positively selected. CDR3 coding DNA: TGCGCCAGCAGAGGACAGGGCGGCTACGAGCAGTACTTC. This codes for CASRGQGGYEQYF.